The clone carrying this TCR beta chain has more than one count but fewer than ten. Its antigen is not known. TCR beta CDR3 regions were amplified from RNA. HTBI primers were the set used in a first-round RT-PCR of the TCR CDR3. TCRdb redid the calling of the multiplex PCR reads with MiXCR, one entry per CDR3 protein. The top ten hold about 29% of the sample, which has about 260,000 distinct CDR3 sequences, about 17% seen once. For the diagnoses, clinical symptoms, serum thyroxine and TRAb, thyroid ultrasound and orbital computed tomography were used. The PBMCs studied were ones that came from 10 ml fresh peripheral blood. The entry originates in a study of T cells in Graves' hyperthyroidism and ophthalmopathy. Study-wide points: Ophthalmopathy, which appeared later, was predicted by the model a median roughly 6.6 months before onset.

This CDR3 is 17 amino acids long. The V gene's germline CDR1 is MGHRA and CDR2 YSYEKL. Trimming took off 0 bases at V and 1 base at J, with 16 bases between the two ends. This receptor was taken from a woman younger than 30 with Graves' ophthalmopathy. The sample comprised blood. The chain is built from TRBV4-1 and TRBJ2-7, with a tentative D call TRBD2 (6 bases). Here the CDR3 reads CASSQDWRTLASYEQYF. For the CDR3, the DNA is TGCGCCAGCAGCCAAGATTGGCGGACACTAGCTTCCTACGAGCAGTACTTC.